This TCR beta chain is drawn from a study of blood T cell repertoires in COVID-19. Study background: There were acute and convalescent COVID-19 samples, and they came from the United States, Italy and Spain. T cells, B-cell-depleted T cells, or PBMCs provided the cDNA or gDNA that served as material.

The CDR3 loop spans 12 amino acids. All enrollees were about 18 to 100 years old and from some 24 US areas. All recovered Cohort 3 donors got two negative PCRs, got clearance, or saw symptom resolution. Clones were read by immunoSEQ multiplex PCR, and TCRdb kept only the in-frame ones, dropping some. The sample has a few hundred thousand clones, 85% seen once. The sample consisted of PBMCs or T cells enriched from blood (not recorded which). The chain recombines TRBV21-1 with TRBJ1-4. TRBV21-1 is marked as a pseudogene. This TCR was recovered from a man aged 35 to 55 who had recovered from COVID-19. This CDR3 is CASSKGGGKMFF. In nucleotides, the CDR3 is TGTGCCAGCAGCAAAGGGGGAGGGAAGATGTTTTTT.